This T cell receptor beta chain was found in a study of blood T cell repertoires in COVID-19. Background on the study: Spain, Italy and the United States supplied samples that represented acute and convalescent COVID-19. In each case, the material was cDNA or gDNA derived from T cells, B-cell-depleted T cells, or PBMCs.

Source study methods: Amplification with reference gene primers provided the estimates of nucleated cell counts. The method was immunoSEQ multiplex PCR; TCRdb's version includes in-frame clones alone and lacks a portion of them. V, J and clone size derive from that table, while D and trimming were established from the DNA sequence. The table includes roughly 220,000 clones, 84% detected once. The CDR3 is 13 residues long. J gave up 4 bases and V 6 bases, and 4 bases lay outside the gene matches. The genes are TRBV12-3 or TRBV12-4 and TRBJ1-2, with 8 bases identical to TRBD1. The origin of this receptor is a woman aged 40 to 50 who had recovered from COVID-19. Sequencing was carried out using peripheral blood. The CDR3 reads CASRYDRGYGYTF. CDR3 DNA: TGTGCCAGCAGGTACGACAGGGGCTATGGCTACACCTTC.